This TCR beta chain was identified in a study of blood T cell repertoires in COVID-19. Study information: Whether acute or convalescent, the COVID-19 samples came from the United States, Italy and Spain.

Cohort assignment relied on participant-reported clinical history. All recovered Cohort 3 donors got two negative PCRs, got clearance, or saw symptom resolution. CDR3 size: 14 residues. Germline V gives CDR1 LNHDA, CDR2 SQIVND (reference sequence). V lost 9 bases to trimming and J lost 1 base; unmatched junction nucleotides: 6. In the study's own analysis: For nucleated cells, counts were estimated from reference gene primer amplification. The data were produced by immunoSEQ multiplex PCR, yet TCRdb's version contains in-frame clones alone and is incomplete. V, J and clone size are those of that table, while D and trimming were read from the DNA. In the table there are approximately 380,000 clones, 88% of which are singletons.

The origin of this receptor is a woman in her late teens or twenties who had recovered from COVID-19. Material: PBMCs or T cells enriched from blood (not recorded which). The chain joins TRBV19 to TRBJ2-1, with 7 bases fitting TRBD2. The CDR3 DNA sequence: TGTGCCAGCCCCTTCGGGGGGTCCTACAATGAGCAGTTCTTC. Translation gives CASPFGGSYNEQFF.